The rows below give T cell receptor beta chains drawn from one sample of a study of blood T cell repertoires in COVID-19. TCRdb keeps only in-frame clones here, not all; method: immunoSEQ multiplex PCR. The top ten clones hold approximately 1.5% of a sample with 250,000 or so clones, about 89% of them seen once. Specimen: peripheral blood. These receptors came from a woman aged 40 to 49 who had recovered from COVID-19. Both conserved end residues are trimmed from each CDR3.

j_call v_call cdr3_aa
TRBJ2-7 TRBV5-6 ASSLAGPYEQY
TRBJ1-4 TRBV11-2 ASSLVGHQDEKLF
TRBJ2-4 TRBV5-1 ASSLAQRGVGNIQY
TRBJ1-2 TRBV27 ASSFSEGTFYGYT
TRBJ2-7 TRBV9 ASSAQSSPQY
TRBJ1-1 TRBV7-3 ASSSDRMNTEAF
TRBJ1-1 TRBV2 ASSETALTEAF
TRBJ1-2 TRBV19 ASSDTGASYT
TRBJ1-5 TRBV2 ASSDFRTGVQPQH
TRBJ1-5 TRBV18 ASSPLTGAGQPQH
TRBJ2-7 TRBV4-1 ASRRLDRASYEQY
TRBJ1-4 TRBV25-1 ASSEYRGTGRTEKLF
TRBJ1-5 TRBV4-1 ASSTRQGNQPQH
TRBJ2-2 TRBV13 ASSPDRNTGELF
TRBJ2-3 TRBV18 ASSPQTGTGDTDTQY
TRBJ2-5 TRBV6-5 ASSYSGSGLGQGPY
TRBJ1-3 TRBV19 ASSPGYYGNTIY
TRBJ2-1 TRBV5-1 ASSNSGGATSYNEQF
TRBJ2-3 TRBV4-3 ASSRFPSGTSGGAADTQY
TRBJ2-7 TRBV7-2 ASSLGLAGRGAYEQY
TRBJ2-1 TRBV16 ASSQDSAYNEQF
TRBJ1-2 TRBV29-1 SVVGSYYGYT
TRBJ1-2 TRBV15 ATSRARKNGYT
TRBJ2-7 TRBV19 ASSKRSNEQY
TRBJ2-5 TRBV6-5 ASKRGVQQETQY
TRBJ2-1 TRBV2 ASRSTSGESVEQF
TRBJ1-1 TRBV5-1 ASSSRQGTEAF
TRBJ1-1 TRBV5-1 ASSLIGGGNTEAF
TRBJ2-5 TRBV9 ASSVGLGKGAQETQY
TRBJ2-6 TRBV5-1 ASSLISGAGANVLT
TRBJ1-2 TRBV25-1 ASSELGGQGAIYGYT